The 23 T cell receptor beta chains below come from one sample, sequenced in a study of shared clonotypes between healthy human individuals. Sequenced by immunoSEQ multiplex PCR; TCRdb stores in-frame clones only, minus some. Among roughly 1,800,000 clones listed, approximately 94% were seen once. Terminally differentiated effector memory CD45RA+ cells were excluded from the naive CD8 cells, which were CD45RO-negative and positively selected for CCR7. The sample was naive CD8+ T cells sorted from blood. Receptors were obtained from a man between 18 and 29 years old in good health.

This sequence joins TRBV7-3 and TRBJ2-7; D is perhaps TRBD2 (6 bases). The CDR3 spans 15 residues. Germline V CDR1 and CDR2: SGHTA, FQGTGA. V was clipped by 5 bases and J by 0 bases, with 14 bases between them. The CDR3: CASSPSGSHSYEQYF. Here the CDR3 DNA reads TGTGCCAGCAGCCCCTCCGGGAGTCACTCCTACGAGCAGTACTTC.

This clone has a single count. This sequence joins TRBV5-6 and TRBJ2-1; 9 bases align to TRBD2. The CDR3 totals 14 residues. Losses at the gene ends were 5 bases for V and 7 bases for J; bases not matched to a gene: 7. In germline, CDR1 is SGHDT, CDR2 YYEEEE. CDR3 in amino acids: CASRPGTSRNEQFF. The CDR3 DNA reads TGTGCCAGCAGACCCGGGACTAGCAGGAATGAGCAGTTCTTC.

The chain uses TRBV11-2 and TRBJ1-2; TRBD1 matches 8 bases. Germline CDR1 and CDR2: SGHAT and FQNNGV. Trimming took 5 bases from V and 1 from J; bases not matched to a gene: 6. The CDR3 runs 15 residues. The CDR3: CASSVGQGLNYGYTF. For the CDR3, the DNA is TGTGCCAGCAGCGTTGGACAGGGACTTAACTATGGCTACACCTTC.

V usage is TRBV19 and J usage is TRBJ1-2; D gene uncertain. The CDR3 length is 12 residues. The germline gives CDR1 LNHDA, CDR2 SQIVND (reference sequence). V lost 10 bases and J lost 4, with 13 bases in between. In nucleotides, the CDR3 is TGTGCCACCTCCGTCGGCAGCTATGGCTACACCTTC. Protein: CATSVGSYGYTF.

This chain uses TRBV7-2 with TRBJ2-3, with 7 bases fitting TRBD2. The CDR3 is made up of 15 amino acids. After removal of 1 base from V and 6 bases from J, the junction contained 7 bases not matched to a gene. The germline V gene has CDR1 SGHTA and CDR2 FQGNSA. CDR3 nucleotides: TGTGCCAGCAGCTTAGGGGGGAGGGCCTGGGATACGCAGTATTTT. It specifies CASSLGGRAWDTQYF. Together with reference TRBV7-2 and TRBJ2-3, the CDR3 gives the full variable domain: GAGVSQSPSNKVTEKGKDVELRCDPISGHTALYWYRQSLGQGLEFLIYFQGNSAPDKSGLPSDRFSAERTGGSVSTLTIQRTQQEDSAVYLCASSLGGRAWDTQYFGPGTRLTVL.

The rearrangement uses TRBV4-1 and TRBJ2-3; 9 positions agree with TRBD1. The CDR3 length is 15 residues. Germline V gene lookup returns CDR1 MGHRA and CDR2 YSYEKL. Losses at the gene ends were 7 bases for V and 4 bases for J; bases not matched to a gene: 9. The CDR3 spells CASTPGTGPSDTQYF. Written as DNA, the CDR3 is TGCGCCAGCACCCCCGGGACAGGGCCGTCAGATACGCAGTATTTT.

On this clone: Other nucleotide sequences from this sample produce the same CDR3. The chain links TRBV10-3 to TRBJ2-2; D not certain. This CDR3 spans 14 amino acids. The V end lost 3 bases, the J end lost 1 base, and 6 bases lay between the germline ends. The germline CDR1 and CDR2 sequences are ENHRY and SYGVKD. CDR3 region: CAISDSWNTGELFF. The CDR3 nucleotides are TGTGCCATCAGTGACAGTTGGAACACCGGGGAGCTGTTTTTT.

V and J are TRBV2 and TRBJ2-6; D not resolved. Trimming cost V 11 bases and J 0 bases, with 8 bases left between them. The CDR3 covers 13 residues. Per the germline V gene, CDR1 is SNHLY and CDR2 is FYNNEI. The CDR3 spells CASFSSGANVLTF. The CDR3 nucleotides read TGTGCCTCCTTTAGCTCTGGGGCCAACGTCCTGACTTTC.

This chain joins TRBV10-1 and TRBJ2-2; D call uncertain. Germline V lookup: CDR1 WNHNN, CDR2 SYGVQD (reference sequence). This CDR3 region has 12 residues. With 5 bases removed from V and 3 bases from J, the gap between germline ends came to 4 bases. DNA for the CDR3: TGCGCCAGCAGTTTGTACACCGGGGAGCTGTTTTTT. Translating gives CASSLYTGELFF.

The V call is TRBV7-2, the J call TRBJ1-2; 9 positions agree with TRBD1. The ends lost 1 base at V and 4 bases at J; junction bases unmatched: 7. This CDR3 comprises 16 residues. Germline assignment: CDR1 SGHTA and CDR2 FQGNSA. CDR3 in amino acids: CASSLGGQGLSYGYTF. CDR3 nucleotides: TGTGCCAGCAGCTTAGGAGGACAGGGGTTGTCCTATGGCTACACCTTC. Full variable domain (outside the CDR3, taken from reference TRBV7-2 and TRBJ1-2): GAGVSQSPSNKVTEKGKDVELRCDPISGHTALYWYRQSLGQGLEFLIYFQGNSAPDKSGLPSDRFSAERTGGSVSTLTIQRTQQEDSAVYLCASSLGGQGLSYGYTFGSGTRLTVV.

This rearrangement joins TRBV4-1 to TRBJ2-5; D unclear. Germline V CDR1 and CDR2: MGHRA, YSYEKL. Trimming took 0 bases from V and 4 from J, leaving 12 bases between them. The CDR3 is made up of 15 amino acids. This CDR3 is CASSQEPPPAETQYF. For the CDR3, the DNA is TGCGCCAGCAGCCAAGAGCCTCCACCGGCAGAGACCCAGTACTTC.

With respect to this clone: The junction and the germline gene differ at one end; a read error may be behind it. The chain recombines TRBV7-7 with TRBJ1-1; D is ambiguous. Per the germline V gene, CDR1 is SSHAT and CDR2 is FNYEAQ (reference sequence). There are 13 residues in the CDR3. The chain's CDR3 is CASSLEVGTEAFF. DNA of the CDR3: TGTGCTAGCAGCTTAGAGGTAGGAACTGAAGCTTTCTTT.

The rearrangement links TRBV9 to TRBJ1-6; the D is unclear. The CDR3 is 13 residues long. V lost 0 bases and J lost 6, with 4 bases in between. Germline values: CDR1 SGDLS, CDR2 YYNGEE. The CDR3 spells CASSVVGNSPLHF. CDR3 sequence (DNA): TGTGCCAGCAGCGTAGTGGGTAATTCACCCCTCCACTTT. The variable domain in full, with the rest retrieved from reference TRBV9 and TRBJ1-6, is DSGVTQTPKHLITATGQRVTLRCSPRSGDLSVYWYQQSLDQGLQFLIQYYNGEERAKGNILERFSAQQFPDLHSELNLSSLELGDSALYFCASSVVGNSPLHFGNGTRLTVT.

The V call is TRBV30, the J call TRBJ1-4, with D possibly TRBD1 on 5 matching bases. The ends were cut back, 0 bases at V and 6 bases at J, with 8 bases in the middle. CDR1 and CDR2 (germline): GTSNPN, SVGIG (reference sequence). The CDR3 runs to 13 residues. In nucleotides, the CDR3 is TGTGCCTGGAGTGTGGCGGGACATGAAAAACTGTTTTTT. As protein: CAWSVAGHEKLFF.

The J gene is TRBJ1-2, the V gene TRBV25-1; the D gene is possibly TRBD1 (6 bases). V was cut by 2 bases and J by 8 bases, with 12 bases left in between. Looked up from germline, CDR1 is MGHDK and CDR2 is SYGVNS. The CDR3 is made up of 13 amino acids. For the CDR3, the DNA is TGTGCCAGCAGTGAACTCGGGGGCACAGGCTACACCTTC. It codes for CASSELGGTGYTF.

The CDR3 is CASSAIGTGMNTEAFF. The CDR3 DNA sequence: TGTGCCAGCAGCGCCATCGGGACAGGGATGAACACTGAAGCTTTCTTT. The rearrangement uses TRBV13 and TRBJ1-1, with 9 bases matching TRBD1. Germline CDR1 PRHDT, CDR2 FYEKMQ (reference sequence). This CDR3 has 16 residues. Trimming at V came to 5 bases and at J to 0 bases, leaving 7 bases not matched to a gene.

The rearrangement uses TRBV6-5 and TRBJ1-4; 7 nucleotides agree with TRBD1. The CDR3 loop spans 16 amino acids. The germline V gene encodes CDR1 MNHEY and CDR2 SVGAGI. V lost 2 bases, J lost 7 bases, and 10 bases stayed unmatched. CDR3 sequence: CASSYTFRGESEKLFF. The CDR3 nucleotides are TGTGCCAGCAGTTACACTTTCAGGGGGGAAAGTGAAAAACTGTTTTTT.

This chain uses TRBV7-9 with TRBJ2-7, with 7 bases fitting TRBD2. With 3 bases clipped from V and 2 bases from J, the junction kept 4 bases outside the gene matches. The CDR3 covers 14 residues. Germline CDR1 and CDR2: SEHNR and FQNEAQ (reference sequence). This chain's CDR3 is CASSFTSETYEQYF. CDR3 DNA sequence: TGTGCCAGCAGCTTTACTAGCGAGACCTACGAGCAGTACTTC.

The chain couples TRBV5-8 to TRBJ2-7; no definite D call. V was trimmed by 2 bases and J by 5 bases, leaving 11 bases between them. This CDR3 region has 13 residues. Germline V gene lookup returns CDR1 SGHTS and CDR2 YDEGEE. The CDR3 coding sequence is TGTGCCAGCAGCTTCGGTCGTCTGCACGAGCAGTACTTC. It codes for CASSFGRLHEQYF.

The chain carries TRBV2 and TRBJ1-4; 7 bases map to TRBD1. The CDR3 has 15 amino acids. The ends lost 4 bases at V and 4 bases at J; junction bases unmatched: 6. The germline V gene has CDR1 SNHLY and CDR2 FYNNEI. This chain's CDR3 is CASSARDSYNEKLFF. The CDR3 region has the DNA TGTGCCAGCAGTGCGAGGGACAGCTATAATGAAAAACTGTTTTTT.

The chain uses TRBV6-5 and TRBJ1-1; D gene uncertain. The CDR3 length is 13 residues. Germline CDR1 is MNHEY and CDR2 is SVGAGI. V lost 0 bases and J lost 8, with 10 bases in between. DNA of the CDR3: TGTGCCAGCAGTTACTCCCCCAGAGACGAAGCTTTCTTT. Translation gives CASSYSPRDEAFF.

J is TRBJ1-2 and V is TRBV2, with 11 positions matching TRBD1. The ends lost 8 bases at V and 8 bases at J; junction bases unmatched: 7. This CDR3 is 13 amino acids long. CDR1 and CDR2 from the germline V gene are SNHLY and FYNNEI. The CDR3 region has the DNA TGTGCCAGCGGTGGACAGGGGGCGCCCGGCTACACCTTC. Translation: CASGGQGAPGYTF.

The CDR3 DNA follows: TGTGCCAGCAGTGAACCGGTGATATTGAACACTGAAGCTTTCTTT. Amino acids: CASSEPVILNTEAFF. The chain employs TRBV6-1 and TRBJ1-1; D is unresolved. The CDR3 sequence is 15 residues long. Between the trimmed V and J ends, which lost 2 bases and 0 bases, there was a span of 10 bases. Per germline, CDR1 MNHNS and CDR2 SASEGT.